This T cell receptor (beta chain) stems from a study of blood T cell repertoires in COVID-19. In the study overall: Material from acute and convalescent COVID-19 was sourced from the United States, Italy and Spain.

Authors' analysis steps: Amplifying reference gene primers gave estimates of nucleated cell counts. Sequencing was performed with immunoSEQ multiplex PCR; in TCRdb, only in-frame clones are kept and a portion is missing. That table gives V, J and clone size, and the DNA gave D and trimming. Counted here are 200,000 to 250,000 clones, around 80% occurring once; the ten biggest clones make up around 1.3%. CDR3 length: 13 amino acids. The V end lost 4 bases, the J end lost 5 bases, and 11 bases lay between the germline ends. CDR1 and CDR2 (germline): MNHEY, SMNVEV (reference sequence). This rearrangement joins TRBV27 to TRBJ1-1; TRBD1 is a possible D gene (6 bases). The sample consisted of peripheral blood. The clonotype originates from a woman in her 30s with COVID-19, enrolled during active disease. The CDR3 reads CASSYGQTTEAFF. For the CDR3, the DNA is TGTGCCAGCAGTTATGGACAGACGACTGAAGCTTTCTTT.